A single sample is the source of the 29 T cell receptor beta chains below, sequenced in a study of blood T cell repertoires in COVID-19. Data came from immunoSEQ multiplex PCR; TCRdb stores just in-frame clones and leaves some out. Altogether about 100,000 clones are present, 65% to 80% being singletons, with the ten largest covering 20% to 25%. The sequencing input was peripheral blood. The receptor source for this set is a man aged 65-85 years with active or convalescent COVID-19.

The rearrangement links TRBV11-2 to TRBJ2-2; a weak D match, TRBD2 (6 bases). Trimming left V 8 bases short and J 6 bases short, with 22 bases between. CDR3 size: 16 residues. Germline CDR1 is SGHAT and CDR2 is FQNNGV. Written as DNA, the CDR3 is TGTGCCAGCTTTCTCTTGGGGCGGGATGGGCCCGGGGAGCTGTTTTTT. Its translation: CASFLLGRDGPGELFF.

The chain is built from TRBV10-3 and TRBJ2-1; 9 bases align to TRBD1. Germline V lookup: CDR1 ENHRY, CDR2 SYGVKD. The CDR3 has 15 amino acids. V shed 5 bases, J shed 4 bases, and the junction held 6 bases outside the gene matches. Here the CDR3 reads CAISSGQGTYNEQFF. CDR3 nucleotides: TGTGCCATCAGTTCGGGACAGGGTACATACAATGAGCAGTTCTTC.

As for this clone: Other DNA sequences of this sample code for an identical CDR3. The J gene is TRBJ2-5, the V gene TRBV7-9, with TRBD1 matching 9 bases. The CDR3 sequence is 13 residues long. V shed 5 bases, J shed 4 bases, and the junction held 2 bases outside the gene matches. Germline V lookup: CDR1 SEHNR, CDR2 FQNEAQ (reference sequence). The CDR3 DNA reads TGTGCCAGCAGCCGGACAGGGGCAGAGACCCAGTACTTC. Protein product: CASSRTGAETQYF. Complete variable domain (other parts from reference TRBV7-9 and TRBJ2-5): DTGVSQNPRHKITKRGQNVTFRCDPISEHNRLYWYRQTLGQGPEFLTYFQNEAQLEKSRLLSDRFSAERPKGSFSTLEIQRTEQGDSAMYLCASSRTGAETQYFGPGTRLLVL.

V usage is TRBV11-3 and J usage is TRBJ2-7; 7 nucleotides agree with TRBD2. The CDR3 is 14 residues long. Germline values: CDR1 SGHNT, CDR2 YENEEA. V shed 2 bases, J shed 1 base, and the junction held 2 bases outside the gene matches. The CDR3 DNA sequence: TGTGCCAGCAGCTTACGGGGGGATTCCTACGAGCAGTACTTC. Protein sequence: CASSLRGDSYEQYF.

This chain joins TRBV6-4 and TRBJ1-1; 7 bases align to TRBD1. J was trimmed by 4 bases and V by 2 bases; bases with no gene match: 4. The germline gives CDR1 MRHNA, CDR2 SNTAGT. The CDR3 loop spans 14 amino acids. Written as DNA, the CDR3 is TGTGCCAGCAGTGACACGGACAGGCCCACTGAAGCTTTCTTT. It translates to CASSDTDRPTEAFF.

The chain is built from TRBV25-1 and TRBJ2-7, with 8 bases identical to TRBD1. The V and J ends lost 8 bases and 0 bases, in that order; junction bases with no gene match: 6. The CDR3 has 14 residues. CDR1 and CDR2 from the germline V gene are MGHDK and SYGVNS. As DNA, the CDR3 is TGTGCCAGCCGGAGGACAGGGCTCTCCTACGAGCAGTACTTC. This codes for CASRRTGLSYEQYF.

A few counts support this clone. V and J are TRBV5-8 and TRBJ2-7; the D gene is possibly TRBD1 (5 bases). Trimming pared 3 bases from V and 3 bases from J, leaving 10 bases between. Germline V lookup: CDR1 SGHTS, CDR2 YDEGEE. The CDR3 covers 13 residues. In nucleotides, the CDR3 is TGTGCCAGCAGCTACCAGGGTATCTACGAGCAGTACTTC. This gives the protein CASSYQGIYEQYF.

The rearrangement uses TRBV18 and TRBJ1-1; TRBD1 is a possible D gene (5 bases). CDR3 length: 16 residues. Germline CDR1 reads KGHSH; CDR2 reads LQKENI. The ends were cut back, 3 bases at V and 1 base at J, with 15 bases in the middle. The CDR3 DNA is TGTGCCAGCTCACCCCGTCGAATGACAGAGAACACTGAAGCTTTCTTT. The encoded protein is CASSPRRMTENTEAFF.

The chain couples TRBV28 to TRBJ1-1; no reliable D call. Germline-derived CDR1 and CDR2 are MDHEN and SYDVKM. Trimming removed 3 bases from V and 1 base from J, with 9 bases in between. The CDR3 covers 14 residues. As DNA, the CDR3 is TGTGCCAGCAGTTTTGAGGTTGGGAACACTGAAGCTTTCTTT. The encoded protein is CASSFEVGNTEAFF.

The rearrangement links TRBV7-6 to TRBJ1-4; a weak D match, TRBD1 (5 bases). Between the trimmed V and J ends, which lost 0 bases and 5 bases, there was a span of 13 bases. The germline V gene has CDR1 SGHVS and CDR2 FNYEAQ. The length of the CDR3 is 16 residues. As DNA, the CDR3 is TGTGCCAGCAGCTTAGCGAAGGCAGGGTTGAATGAAAAACTGTTTTTT. It specifies CASSLAKAGLNEKLFF.

This clone was seen ten or more times. The sample contains more than one DNA sequence encoding this CDR3. This chain uses TRBV9 with TRBJ1-2; D uncertain. Germline V gene data show CDR1 as SGDLS and CDR2 as YYNGEE. The CDR3 sequence is 11 residues long. With 5 bases removed from V and 2 bases from J, the gap between germline ends came to 4 bases. Here the CDR3 reads CASSLNYGYTF. For the CDR3, the DNA is TGTGCCAGCAGTCTCAACTATGGCTACACCTTC.

The chain uses TRBV15 and TRBJ2-1; TRBD2 agrees at 12 bases. The CDR3 loop spans 17 amino acids. Germline values: CDR1 LNHNV, CDR2 YYDKDF (reference sequence). The junction had 4 bases not matched to a gene; V was cut back by 3 bases and J by 1 base. This chain's CDR3 is CATSSRLAGESYNEQFF. The CDR3 nucleotides read TGTGCCACCAGCAGCAGACTAGCGGGAGAATCCTACAATGAGCAGTTCTTC.

V usage is TRBV7-7 and J usage is TRBJ2-7, with 9 bases fitting TRBD1. Trimming removed 5 bases from V and 0 bases from J; junction bases left unmatched: 8. The germline gives CDR1 SSHAT, CDR2 FNYEAQ (reference sequence). The CDR3 covers 16 residues. CDR3 residues: CASSLRQGGSSYEQYF. For the CDR3, the DNA is TGTGCCAGCAGCCTTCGACAGGGGGGGAGCTCCTACGAGCAGTACTTC.

The chain joins TRBV5-1 to TRBJ1-2; 9 bases line up with TRBD1. Trimming took 1 base from V and 3 from J; bases not matched to a gene: 13. CDR1 and CDR2 (germline): SGHRS, YFSETQ. CDR3 length equals 18 residues. The CDR3 is CASSLSTGQGIGHYGYTF. CDR3 DNA sequence: TGCGCCAGCAGCTTGTCGACGGGACAGGGTATAGGGCACTATGGCTACACCTTC.

The genes are TRBV5-1 and TRBJ1-2, with 9 nucleotides matching TRBD1. Trimming cost V 3 bases and J 5 bases; bases outside gene matches: 8. The CDR3 sequence is 15 residues long. Germline CDR1 reads SGHRS; CDR2 reads YFSETQ. The CDR3 DNA is TGCGCCAGCAGCTCCACCGGGACAGGGACATATGGCTACACCTTC. This sequence encodes CASSSTGTGTYGYTF.

The CDR3 loop reads CASSFRQLSYNEQFF. The DNA of the CDR3 is TGTGCCAGCAGCTTTCGACAGCTGTCCTACAATGAGCAGTTCTTC. The rearrangement links TRBV11-2 to TRBJ2-1; tentative D call: TRBD1 (5 bases). The germline V gene encodes CDR1 SGHAT and CDR2 FQNNGV. V was clipped by 3 bases and J by 1 base, with 10 bases between them. CDR3 length: 15 residues.

This sequence joins TRBV5-1 and TRBJ2-3; possible D gene TRBD1, 5 bases. In germline, CDR1 is SGHRS, CDR2 YFSETQ. The length of the CDR3 is 17 residues. V was shortened by 0 bases and J by 1 base, with 15 bases between the two germline ends. CDR3 bases: TGCGCCAGCAGCTTGGGTCAGGACACCCGCCGCACAGATACGCAGTATTTT. Its protein product is CASSLGQDTRRTDTQYF.

Turning to this clone: Other DNA sequences within the sample encode an identical CDR3. V is TRBV5-1 and J is TRBJ1-2; TRBD1 agrees at 12 bases. Germline values: CDR1 SGHRS, CDR2 YFSETQ. Trimming at V came to 4 bases and at J to 1 base, leaving 5 bases not matched to a gene. The CDR3 extends over 16 amino acids. CDR3 bases: TGCGCCAGCAGCCTGGGACAGGGGGCGGTTAACTATGGCTACACCTTC. Residues: CASSLGQGAVNYGYTF.

The J gene is TRBJ1-1, the V gene TRBV20-1; D is possibly TRBD1 (5 bases). The V end was cut by 5 bases, the J end by 5 bases, with 9 bases between. From germline, CDR1 is DFQATT and CDR2 SNEGSKA (reference sequence). There are 11 residues in the CDR3. DNA for the CDR3: TGCAGTGCTCAGAGGACAACTGAAGCTTTCTTT. Its translation: CSAQRTTEAFF.

The chain couples TRBV2 to TRBJ1-1; 7 bases agree with TRBD1. The CDR3 contains 14 residues. V shed 6 bases, J shed 4 bases, and the junction held 8 bases outside the gene matches. CDR1 and CDR2 (germline): SNHLY, FYNNEI. The CDR3 DNA is TGTGCCAGCAGGGAGACAGGGATGCGCACTGAAGCTTTCTTT. Protein product: CASRETGMRTEAFF.

The sample holds one count of this clone. The chain uses TRBV3-1 (or the pseudogene TRBV3-2) and TRBJ2-7, with 10 bases fitting TRBD1. The CDR3 sequence is 14 residues long. CDR1 is LGHDT and CDR2 is YNNKEL in the germline V gene (reference sequence). The V gene end was trimmed by 4 bases and the J gene end by 4 bases; junction bases not matched to a gene: 4. The CDR3 DNA follows: TGTGCCAGCAGCCGAGGGACAGGGGAATACGAGCAGTACTTC. It codes for CASSRGTGEYEQYF.

There are a few counts of this clone. This chain joins TRBV10-2 and TRBJ1-6; D is undetermined. Trimming stripped 3 bases from V and 7 bases from J, with 16 bases between. This CDR3 is 16 amino acids long. Germline CDR1 is WSHSY and CDR2 is SAAADI. CDR3 loop: CASSEEGRGTNSPLHF. The CDR3 nucleotides are TGCGCCAGCAGTGAAGAGGGTAGAGGAACGAATTCACCCCTCCACTTT.

V gene TRBV12-3 or TRBV12-4 combines with J gene TRBJ2-4, with D unclear. The CDR3 is 13 residues long. The V gene lost 2 bases and the J gene lost 1 base, with 3 bases spanning the gap. CDR3 sequence: CASSLRAKNIQYF. CDR3 coding DNA: TGTGCCAGCAGTTTACGTGCCAAAAACATTCAGTACTTC.

J is TRBJ2-7 and V is TRBV6-6, with TRBD2 as a possible D gene (5 bases). There are 14 residues in the CDR3. Germline V gene data show CDR1 as MNHNY and CDR2 as SVGAGI (reference sequence). V gave up 0 bases and J gave up 4 bases, with 10 bases separating them. In DNA form, the CDR3 reads TGTGCCAGCAGTTACTCCCCGGACTTGTACGAGCAGTACTTC. Translation: CASSYSPDLYEQYF.

This chain connects TRBV7-9 to TRBJ2-2; D is perhaps TRBD2 (6 bases). Germline CDR1 is SEHNR and CDR2 is FQNEAQ (reference sequence). V was trimmed by 2 bases and J by 5 bases, leaving 12 bases between them. This CDR3 has 15 amino acids. In nucleotides, the CDR3 is TGTGCCAGCAGCTTAACGGGAGAGGTTACCGGGGAGCTGTTTTTT. This gives the protein CASSLTGEVTGELFF.

The rearrangement joins TRBV3-1 (or the pseudogene TRBV3-2) to TRBJ2-6; TRBD1 matches 7 bases. CDR1 is LGHDT and CDR2 is YNNKEL in the germline V gene (reference sequence). Unmatched junction bases numbered 5, after V lost 4 bases and J lost 2 bases. The CDR3 is 16 amino acids. The chain's CDR3 is CASSLRQGAGANVLTF. The CDR3, as DNA: TGTGCCAGCAGCCTCCGACAGGGTGCTGGGGCCAACGTCCTGACTTTC.

The chain joins TRBV7-3 to TRBJ2-1; 8 bases map to TRBD2. There are 15 residues in the CDR3. The germline CDR1 and CDR2 sequences are SGHTA and FQGTGA. With 2 bases clipped from V and 4 bases from J, the junction kept 4 bases outside the gene matches. CDR3 sequence: CASSLDSGVYNEQFF. In DNA, the CDR3 is TGTGCCAGCAGCTTAGATAGCGGGGTTTACAATGAGCAGTTCTTC.

This clone was counted a single time. The chain links TRBV4-1 to TRBJ2-7, with 10 bases identical to TRBD2. V lost 0 bases to trimming and J lost 5 bases; unmatched junction nucleotides: 4. There are 15 residues in the CDR3. Germline CDR1 and CDR2: MGHRA and YSYEKL. The CDR3 reads CASSQEAGGGHEQYF. In nucleotides, the CDR3 is TGCGCCAGCAGCCAAGAAGCGGGAGGGGGTCACGAGCAGTACTTC.

V gene TRBV6-1 combines with J gene TRBJ2-6, with 8 bases lining up with TRBD1. Per the germline V gene, CDR1 is MNHNS and CDR2 is SASEGT. Trimming cost V 4 bases and J 0 bases; bases outside gene matches: 2. The CDR3 totals 16 residues. In nucleotides, the CDR3 is TGTGCCAGCAGTGGGGACAGGAGCTCTGGGGCCAACGTCCTGACTTTC. Its protein is CASSGDRSSGANVLTF.